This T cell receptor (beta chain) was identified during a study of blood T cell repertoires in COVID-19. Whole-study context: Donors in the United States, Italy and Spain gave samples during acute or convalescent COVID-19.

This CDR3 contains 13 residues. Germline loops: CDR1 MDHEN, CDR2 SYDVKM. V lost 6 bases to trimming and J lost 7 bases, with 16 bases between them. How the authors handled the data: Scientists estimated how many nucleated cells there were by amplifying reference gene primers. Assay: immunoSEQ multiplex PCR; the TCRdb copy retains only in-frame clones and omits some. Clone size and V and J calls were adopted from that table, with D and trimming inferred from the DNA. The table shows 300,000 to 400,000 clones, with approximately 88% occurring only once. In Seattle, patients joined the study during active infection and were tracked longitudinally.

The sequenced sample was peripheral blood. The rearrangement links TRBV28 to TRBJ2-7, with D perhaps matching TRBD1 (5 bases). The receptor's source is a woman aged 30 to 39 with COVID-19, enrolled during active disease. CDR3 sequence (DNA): TGTGCCAGCAGACAGACAGACAGAGGAGAGCAGTACTTC. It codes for CASRQTDRGEQYF.